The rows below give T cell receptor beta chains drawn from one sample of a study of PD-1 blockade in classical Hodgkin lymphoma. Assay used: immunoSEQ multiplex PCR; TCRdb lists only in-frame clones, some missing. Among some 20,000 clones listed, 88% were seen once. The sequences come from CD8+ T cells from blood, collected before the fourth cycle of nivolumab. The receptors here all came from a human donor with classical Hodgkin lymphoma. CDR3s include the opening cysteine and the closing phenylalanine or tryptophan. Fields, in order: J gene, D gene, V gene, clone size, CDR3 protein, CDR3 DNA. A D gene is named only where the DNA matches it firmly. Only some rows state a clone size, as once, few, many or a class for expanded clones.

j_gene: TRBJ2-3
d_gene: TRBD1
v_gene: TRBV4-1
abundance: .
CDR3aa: CASSQRQGGTDTQYF
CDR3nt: TGCGCCAGCAGCCAGAGACAGGGAGGCACAGATACGCAGTATTTT

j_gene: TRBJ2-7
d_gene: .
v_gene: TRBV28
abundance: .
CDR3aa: CASSLFTRGSEQYF
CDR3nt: TGTGCCAGCAGTTTATTCACCAGGGGTAGCGAGCAGTACTTC

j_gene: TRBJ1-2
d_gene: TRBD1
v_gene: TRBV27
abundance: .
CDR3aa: CASRPRTGPLHGYTF
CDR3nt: TGTGCCAGCAGACCAAGGACAGGCCCCCTTCATGGCTACACCTTC

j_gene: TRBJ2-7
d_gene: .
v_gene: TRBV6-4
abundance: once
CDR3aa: CAGRVYSYEQYF
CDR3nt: TGTGCCGGCCGGGTTTACTCCTACGAGCAGTACTTC

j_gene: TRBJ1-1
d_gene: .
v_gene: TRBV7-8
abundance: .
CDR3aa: CASRGPSPREAFF
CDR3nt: TGTGCCAGCAGAGGACCGAGCCCCAGGGAAGCTTTCTTT

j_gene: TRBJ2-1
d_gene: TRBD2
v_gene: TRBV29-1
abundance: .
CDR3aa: CSVEDRSRETGKEQFF
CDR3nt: TGCAGCGTTGAAGATCGGTCGCGGGAGACTGGTAAGGAGCAGTTCTTC

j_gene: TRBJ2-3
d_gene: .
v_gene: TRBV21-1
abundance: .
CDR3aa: CASSKGGGWGSTDTQYF
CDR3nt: TGTGCCAGCAGCAAAGGGGGCGGCTGGGGGAGCACAGATACGCAGTATTTT

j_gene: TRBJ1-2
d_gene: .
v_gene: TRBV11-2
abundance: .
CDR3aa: CASSLDRRKGAYGYTF
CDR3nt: TGTGCCAGCAGCTTAGATAGGAGGAAGGGTGCCTATGGCTACACCTTC

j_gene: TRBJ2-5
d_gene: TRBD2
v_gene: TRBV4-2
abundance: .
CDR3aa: CASSQWGGGETQYF
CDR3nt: TGTGCCAGCAGCCAATGGGGGGGTGGAGAGACCCAGTACTTC

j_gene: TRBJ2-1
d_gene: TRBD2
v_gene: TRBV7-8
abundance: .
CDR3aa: CASSPGGSLFNNEQFF
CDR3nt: TGTGCCAGCAGCCCGGGAGGGTCCCTATTTAACAATGAGCAGTTCTTC

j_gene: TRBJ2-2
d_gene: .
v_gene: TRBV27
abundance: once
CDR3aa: CASSFGTIYGELFF
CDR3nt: TGTGCCAGCAGTTTTGGAACTATCTACGGGGAGCTGTTTTTT

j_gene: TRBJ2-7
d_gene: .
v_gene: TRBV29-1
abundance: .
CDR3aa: CSVEGRSWQGGYEQYF
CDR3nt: TGCAGCGTTGAGGGTCGGTCGTGGCAGGGCGGCTACGAGCAGTACTTC

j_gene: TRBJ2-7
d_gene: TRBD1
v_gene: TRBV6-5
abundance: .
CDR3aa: CASSYGQGASEQYF
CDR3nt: TGTGCCAGCAGTTACGGACAGGGCGCTAGCGAGCAGTACTTC

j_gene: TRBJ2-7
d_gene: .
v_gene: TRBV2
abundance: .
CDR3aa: CASSEVGAAYEQYF
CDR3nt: TGTGCCAGCAGTGAGGTCGGTGCAGCCTACGAGCAGTACTTC

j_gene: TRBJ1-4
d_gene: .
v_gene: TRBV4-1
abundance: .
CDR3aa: CASSQDPMGIGEKLFF
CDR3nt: TGCGCCAGCAGCCAAGATCCAATGGGGATTGGGGAAAAACTGTTTTTT

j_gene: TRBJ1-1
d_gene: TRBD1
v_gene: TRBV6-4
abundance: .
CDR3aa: CASSDSDRRPGNTEAFF
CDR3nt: TGTGCCAGCAGTGACTCGGACAGGAGGCCCGGGAACACTGAAGCTTTCTTT

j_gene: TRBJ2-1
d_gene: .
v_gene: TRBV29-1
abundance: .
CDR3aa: CSVEGVLATGPYNEQFF
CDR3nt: TGCAGCGTTGAAGGGGTACTAGCGACAGGCCCCTACAATGAGCAGTTCTTC

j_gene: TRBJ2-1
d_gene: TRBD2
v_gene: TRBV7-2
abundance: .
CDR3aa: CASSRKPGGREYEQFF
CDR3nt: TGTGCCAGCAGCCGTAAGCCTGGCGGGAGAGAGTATGAGCAGTTCTTC

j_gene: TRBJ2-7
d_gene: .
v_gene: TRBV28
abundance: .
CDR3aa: CASSWASYEQYF
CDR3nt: TGTGCCAGCAGTTGGGCCTCCTACGAGCAGTACTTC

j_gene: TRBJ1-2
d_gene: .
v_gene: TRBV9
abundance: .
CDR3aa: CASSVVGYGYTF
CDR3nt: TGTGCCAGCAGCGTAGTCGGCTATGGCTACACCTTC

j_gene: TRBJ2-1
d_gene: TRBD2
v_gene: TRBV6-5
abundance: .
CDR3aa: CASSYSTSGSDEQFF
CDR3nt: TGTGCCAGCAGTTACTCGACTAGCGGGAGTGATGAGCAGTTCTTC

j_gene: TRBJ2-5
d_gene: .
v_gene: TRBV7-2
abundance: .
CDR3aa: CASTMSGETQYF
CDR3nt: TGTGCCAGCACCATGTCGGGGGAGACCCAGTACTTC

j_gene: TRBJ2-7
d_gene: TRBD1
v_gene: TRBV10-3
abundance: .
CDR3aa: CAISGLGQASYEQYF
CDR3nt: TGTGCCATCTCAGGGCTGGGACAGGCCTCCTACGAGCAGTACTTC

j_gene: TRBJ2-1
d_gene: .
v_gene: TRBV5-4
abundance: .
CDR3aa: CASSLGDDRSEQFF
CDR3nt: TGTGCCAGCAGCTTGGGTGATGACAGGTCTGAGCAGTTCTTC

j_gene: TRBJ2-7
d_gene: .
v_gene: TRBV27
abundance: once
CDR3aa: CASSPLGGPAYEQYF
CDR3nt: TGTGCCAGCAGCCCCCTTGGGGGGCCCGCCTACGAGCAGTACTTC

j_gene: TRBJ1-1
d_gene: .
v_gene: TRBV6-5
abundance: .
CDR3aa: CASNPGLTNTEAFF
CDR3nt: TGTGCCAGCAACCCGGGACTGACGAACACTGAAGCTTTCTTT

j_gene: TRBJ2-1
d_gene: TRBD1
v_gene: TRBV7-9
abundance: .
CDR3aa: CASSMTGGSGNGNEQFF
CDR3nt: TGTGCCAGCAGCATGACAGGGGGAAGCGGTAACGGCAATGAGCAGTTCTTC

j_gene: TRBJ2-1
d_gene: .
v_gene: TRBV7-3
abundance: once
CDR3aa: CASSLNPGFYNEQFF
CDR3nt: TGTGCCAGCAGCTTAAATCCGGGTTTCTACAATGAGCAGTTCTTC

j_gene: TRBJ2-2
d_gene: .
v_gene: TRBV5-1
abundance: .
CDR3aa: CASSIRQDNTGELFF
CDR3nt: TGCGCCAGCAGCATCCGACAGGATAACACCGGGGAGCTGTTTTTT

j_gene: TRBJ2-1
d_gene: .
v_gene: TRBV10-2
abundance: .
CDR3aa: CASSEAYNEQFF
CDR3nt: TGCGCCAGCAGTGAAGCATACAATGAGCAGTTCTTC

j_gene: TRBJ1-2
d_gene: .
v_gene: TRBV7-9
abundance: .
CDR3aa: CASSSDTF
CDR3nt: TGTGCCAGCAGCTCCGACACCTTC

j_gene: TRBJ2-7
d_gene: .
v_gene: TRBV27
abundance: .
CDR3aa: CASSLSRSYEQYF
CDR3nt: TGTGCCAGCAGTTTAAGTCGCTCCTACGAGCAGTACTTC

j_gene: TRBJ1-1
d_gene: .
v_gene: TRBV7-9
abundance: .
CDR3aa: CASSFFGANTEAFF
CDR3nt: TGTGCCAGCAGCTTTTTTGGGGCGAACACTGAAGCTTTCTTT

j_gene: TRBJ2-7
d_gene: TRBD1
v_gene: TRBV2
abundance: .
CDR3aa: CASTQGDRGPSSYEQYF
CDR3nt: TGTGCCAGCACCCAAGGGGACAGGGGGCCGAGCTCCTACGAGCAGTACTTC

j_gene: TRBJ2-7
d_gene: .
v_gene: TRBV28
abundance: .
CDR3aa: CASSNAYEQYF
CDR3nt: TGTGCCAGCAGTAATGCCTACGAGCAGTACTTC

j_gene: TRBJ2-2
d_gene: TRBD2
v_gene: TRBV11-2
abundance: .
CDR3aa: CASSLETSAPHGELFF
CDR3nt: TGTGCCAGCAGCTTAGAAACTAGCGCCCCACACGGGGAGCTGTTTTTT

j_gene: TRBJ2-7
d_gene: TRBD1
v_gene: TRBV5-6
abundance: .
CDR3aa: CASSYDRDRDPYEQYF
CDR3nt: TGTGCCAGCAGCTACGACCGGGACAGGGACCCCTACGAGCAGTACTTC

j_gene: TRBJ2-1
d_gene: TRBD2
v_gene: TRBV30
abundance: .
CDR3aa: CASPGGRAYNEQFF
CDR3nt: TGTGCCTCCCCGGGGGGTCGGGCCTACAATGAGCAGTTCTTC

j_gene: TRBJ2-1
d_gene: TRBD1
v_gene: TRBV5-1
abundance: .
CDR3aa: CASWRDRGPVGHNEQFF
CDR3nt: TGCGCCAGCTGGAGGGACAGGGGTCCCGTTGGCCACAATGAGCAGTTCTTC

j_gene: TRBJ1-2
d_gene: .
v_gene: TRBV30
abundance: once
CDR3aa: CAWSENPTGGYTF
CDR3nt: TGTGCCTGGAGTGAAAACCCTACGGGTGGCTACACCTTC

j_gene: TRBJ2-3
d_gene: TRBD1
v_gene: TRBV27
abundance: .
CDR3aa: CASSLDRGADTQYF
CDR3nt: TGTGCCAGCAGTTTGGACAGGGGAGCAGATACGCAGTATTTT

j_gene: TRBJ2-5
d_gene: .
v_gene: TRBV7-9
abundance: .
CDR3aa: CASSLGGGRETQYF
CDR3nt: TGTGCCAGCAGCTTAGGAGGGGGAAGAGAGACCCAGTACTTC

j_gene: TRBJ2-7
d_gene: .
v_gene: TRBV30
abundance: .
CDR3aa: CAGRGSTYEQYF
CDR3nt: TGTGCCGGCCGAGGCAGTACCTACGAGCAGTACTTC

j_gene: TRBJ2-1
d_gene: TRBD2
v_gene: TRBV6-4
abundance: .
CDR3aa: CASSESSGSPYNEQFF
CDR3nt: TGTGCCAGCAGTGAATCGAGCGGGAGTCCATACAATGAGCAGTTCTTC

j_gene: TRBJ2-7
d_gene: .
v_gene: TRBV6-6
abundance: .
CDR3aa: CASSYTKHEQYF
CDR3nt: TGTGCCAGCAGTTATACCAAACACGAGCAGTACTTC

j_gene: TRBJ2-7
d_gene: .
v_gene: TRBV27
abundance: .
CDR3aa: CASTPLGELTRISHEQYF
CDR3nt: TGTGCCAGCACTCCCCTCGGGGAACTAACTAGAATTTCCCACGAGCAGTACTTC

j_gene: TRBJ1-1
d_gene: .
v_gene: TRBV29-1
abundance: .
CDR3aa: CSGGGTEAFF
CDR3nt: TGCAGCGGGGGAGGCACTGAAGCTTTCTTT

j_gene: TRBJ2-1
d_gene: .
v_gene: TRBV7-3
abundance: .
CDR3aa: CASSSPTGNNEQFF
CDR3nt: TGTGCCAGCAGCTCTCCGACCGGAAACAATGAGCAGTTCTTC

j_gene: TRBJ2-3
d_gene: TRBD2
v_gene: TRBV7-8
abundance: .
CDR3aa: CASDLGLAGVFANTDTQYF
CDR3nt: TGTGCCAGCGACTTGGGACTAGCGGGAGTCTTTGCCAACACAGATACGCAGTATTTT

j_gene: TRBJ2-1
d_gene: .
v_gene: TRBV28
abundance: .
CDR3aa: CASSWQIVYNEQFF
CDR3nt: TGTGCCAGCAGCTGGCAGATCGTCTACAATGAGCAGTTCTTC

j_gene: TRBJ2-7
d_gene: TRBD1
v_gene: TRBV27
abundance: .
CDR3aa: CASASGQGAYEQYF
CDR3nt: TGTGCCAGCGCCTCGGGACAGGGGGCCTACGAGCAGTACTTC

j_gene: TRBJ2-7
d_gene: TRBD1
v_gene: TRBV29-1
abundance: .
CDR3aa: CSVLIVPGQGPLGDYEQYF
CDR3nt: TGCAGCGTTCTCATCGTTCCGGGACAGGGTCCACTGGGGGACTACGAGCAGTACTTC

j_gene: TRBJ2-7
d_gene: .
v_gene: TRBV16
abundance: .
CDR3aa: CASSEDFLTSEQYF
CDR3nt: TGTGCCAGCAGCGAGGACTTTTTAACTTCGGAGCAGTACTTC

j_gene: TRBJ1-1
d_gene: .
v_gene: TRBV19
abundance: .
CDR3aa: CASSISSGYTEAFF
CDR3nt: TGTGCCAGTAGTATTTCATCCGGATACACTGAAGCTTTCTTT